This TCR beta chain was recorded in a study of T cells in Graves' hyperthyroidism and ophthalmopathy. This clonotype came up many times. The TCR beta CDR3 regions underwent amplification using RNA transcripts as the source. A first-round RT-PCR of the TCR CDR3 used the HTBI primer set. Using its own MiXCR run on the multiplex PCR reads, TCRdb lists one record per CDR3 protein. The data hold 550,000 to 600,000 distinct CDR3 sequences, with about 14% observed a single time. With V trimmed by 4 bases and J by 2 bases, 5 bases remained unmatched. The germline CDR1 and CDR2 sequences are KGHSH and LQKENI. The CDR3 extends over 16 amino acids.

This TCR was sampled from a woman between 18 and 30 years old with Graves' ophthalmopathy. The sequencing sample was made of blood. V is TRBV18 and J is TRBJ2-2; 9 bases match TRBD1. CDR3 sequence (DNA): TGTGCCAGCTCACAAGGGACAGGGACTAACACCGGGGAGCTGTTTTTT. Amino acid sequence: CASSQGTGTNTGELFF.